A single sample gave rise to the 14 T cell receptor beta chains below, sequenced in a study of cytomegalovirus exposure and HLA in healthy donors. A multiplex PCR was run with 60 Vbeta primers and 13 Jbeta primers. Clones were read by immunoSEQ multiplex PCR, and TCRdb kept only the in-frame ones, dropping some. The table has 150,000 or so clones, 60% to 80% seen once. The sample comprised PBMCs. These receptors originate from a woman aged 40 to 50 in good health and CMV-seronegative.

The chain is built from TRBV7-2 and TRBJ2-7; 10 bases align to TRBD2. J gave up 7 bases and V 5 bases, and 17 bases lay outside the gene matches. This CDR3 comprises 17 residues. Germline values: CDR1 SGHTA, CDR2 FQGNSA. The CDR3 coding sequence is TGTGCCAGCAGCCCTCGGTGGCTAGCGGGGGCCTTGGGGGAGCAGTACTTC. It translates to CASSPRWLAGALGEQYF. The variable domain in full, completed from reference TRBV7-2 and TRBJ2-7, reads GAGVSQSPSNKVTEKGKDVELRCDPISGHTALYWYRQSLGQGLEFLIYFQGNSAPDKSGLPSDRFSAERTGGSVSTLTIQRTQQEDSAVYLCASSPRWLAGALGEQYFGPGTRLTVT.

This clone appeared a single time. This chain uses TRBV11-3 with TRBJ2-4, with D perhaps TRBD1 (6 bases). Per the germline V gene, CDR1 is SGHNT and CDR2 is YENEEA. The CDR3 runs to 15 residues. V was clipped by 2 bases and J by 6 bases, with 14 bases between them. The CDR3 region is CASSLKRGLGNIQYF. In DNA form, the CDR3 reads TGTGCCAGCAGCTTAAAAAGGGGGTTGGGAAACATTCAGTACTTC.

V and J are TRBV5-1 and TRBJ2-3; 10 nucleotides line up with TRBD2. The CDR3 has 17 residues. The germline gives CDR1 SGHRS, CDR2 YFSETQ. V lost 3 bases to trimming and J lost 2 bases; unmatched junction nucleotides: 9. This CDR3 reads CASSSIGTSEATDTQYF. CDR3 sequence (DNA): TGCGCCAGCAGCTCCATTGGGACTAGCGAGGCCACAGATACGCAGTATTTT.

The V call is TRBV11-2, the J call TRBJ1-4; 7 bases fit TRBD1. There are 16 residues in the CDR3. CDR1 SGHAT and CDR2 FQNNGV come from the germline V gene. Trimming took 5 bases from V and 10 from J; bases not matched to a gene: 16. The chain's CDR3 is CASSTPSQGPLGKLFF. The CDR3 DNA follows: TGTGCCAGCAGCACCCCCTCACAGGGGCCATTGGGAAAACTGTTTTTT.

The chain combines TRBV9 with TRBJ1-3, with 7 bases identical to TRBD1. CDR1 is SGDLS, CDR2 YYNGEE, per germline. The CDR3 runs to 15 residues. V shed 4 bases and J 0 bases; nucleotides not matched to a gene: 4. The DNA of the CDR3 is TGTGCCAGCAGCACAGGGACAGACTCTGGAAACACCATATATTTT. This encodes CASSTGTDSGNTIYF.

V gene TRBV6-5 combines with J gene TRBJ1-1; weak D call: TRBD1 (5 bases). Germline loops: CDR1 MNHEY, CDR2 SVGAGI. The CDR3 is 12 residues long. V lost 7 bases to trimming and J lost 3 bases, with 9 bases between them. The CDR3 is CASKWGDTEAFF. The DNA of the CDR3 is TGTGCCAGCAAATGGGGGGACACTGAAGCTTTCTTT.

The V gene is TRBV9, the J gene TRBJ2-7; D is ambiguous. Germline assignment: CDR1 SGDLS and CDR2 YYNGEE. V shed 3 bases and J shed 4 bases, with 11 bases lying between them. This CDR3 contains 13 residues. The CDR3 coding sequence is TGTGCCAGCAGCGCCCCCGGTCGGTACGAGCAGTACTTC. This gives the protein CASSAPGRYEQYF.

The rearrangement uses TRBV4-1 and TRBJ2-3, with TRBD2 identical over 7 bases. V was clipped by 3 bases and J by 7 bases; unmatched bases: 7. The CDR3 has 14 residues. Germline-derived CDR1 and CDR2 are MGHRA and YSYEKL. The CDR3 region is CASSQVGTTNTQYF. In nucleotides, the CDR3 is TGCGCCAGCAGCCAGGTAGGGACTACCAATACGCAGTATTTT.

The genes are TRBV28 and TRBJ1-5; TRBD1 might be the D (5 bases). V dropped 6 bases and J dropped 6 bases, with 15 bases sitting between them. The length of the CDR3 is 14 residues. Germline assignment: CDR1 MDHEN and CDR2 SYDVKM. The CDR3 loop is CASSLGGYPQPQHF. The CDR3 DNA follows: TGTGCCAGCAGCCTGGGGGGTTACCCTCAGCCCCAGCATTTT.

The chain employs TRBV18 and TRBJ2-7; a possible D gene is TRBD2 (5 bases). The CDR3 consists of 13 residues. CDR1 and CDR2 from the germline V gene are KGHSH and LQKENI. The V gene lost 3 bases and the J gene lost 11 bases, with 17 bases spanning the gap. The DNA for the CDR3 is TGTGCCAGCTCACCGTCAGCGGTTGTCTGGGAGTACTTC. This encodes CASSPSAVVWEYF.

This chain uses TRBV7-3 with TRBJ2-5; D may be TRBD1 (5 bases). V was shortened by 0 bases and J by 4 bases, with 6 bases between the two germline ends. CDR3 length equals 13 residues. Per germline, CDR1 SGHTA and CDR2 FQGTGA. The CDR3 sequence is CASSLTGVETQYF. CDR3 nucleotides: TGTGCCAGCAGCTTAACAGGGGTAGAGACCCAGTACTTC.

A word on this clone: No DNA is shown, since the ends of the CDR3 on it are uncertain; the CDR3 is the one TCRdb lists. The CDR3 spells CASGFGEGAKYF. The chain joins TRBV12-5 to TRBJ2-7; the listed D gene, TRBD1, was not tested against the DNA. The CDR3 contains 12 residues when both ends are counted. Germline assignment: CDR1 LGHNT and CDR2 FRNRAP.

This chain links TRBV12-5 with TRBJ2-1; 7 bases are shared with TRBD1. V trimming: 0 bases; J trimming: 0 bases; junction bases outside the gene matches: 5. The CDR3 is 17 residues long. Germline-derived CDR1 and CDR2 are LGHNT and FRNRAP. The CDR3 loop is CASGLVFSGGSYNEQFF. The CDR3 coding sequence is TGTGCTAGTGGTTTGGTATTTTCAGGGGGCTCCTACAATGAGCAGTTCTTC.

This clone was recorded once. The CDR3 protein is CASSQEGLAPLDEQFF. The CDR3 DNA is TGCGCCAGCAGCCAAGAGGGACTAGCGCCCTTGGATGAGCAGTTCTTC. The chain has TRBV4-3 and TRBJ2-1, with 10 bases matching TRBD2. J gave up 8 bases and V 0 bases, and 7 bases lay outside the gene matches. CDR3 length equals 16 residues. CDR1 LGHNA and CDR2 YSLEER come from the germline V gene.